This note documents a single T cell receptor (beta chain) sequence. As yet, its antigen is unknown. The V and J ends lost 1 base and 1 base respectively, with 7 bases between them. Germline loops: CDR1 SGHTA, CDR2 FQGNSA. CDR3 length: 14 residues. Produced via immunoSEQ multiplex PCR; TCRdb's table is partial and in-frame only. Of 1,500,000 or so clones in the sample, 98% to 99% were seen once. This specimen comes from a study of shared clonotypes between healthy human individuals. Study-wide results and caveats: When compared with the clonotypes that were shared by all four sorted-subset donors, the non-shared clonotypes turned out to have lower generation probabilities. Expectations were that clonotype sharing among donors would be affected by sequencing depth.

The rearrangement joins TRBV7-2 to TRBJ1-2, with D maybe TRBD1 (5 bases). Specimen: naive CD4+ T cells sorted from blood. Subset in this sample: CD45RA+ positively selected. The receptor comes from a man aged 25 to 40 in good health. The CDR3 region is CASSLVDSNYGYTF. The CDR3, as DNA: TGTGCCAGCAGCTTAGTAGACAGTAACTATGGCTACACCTTC.